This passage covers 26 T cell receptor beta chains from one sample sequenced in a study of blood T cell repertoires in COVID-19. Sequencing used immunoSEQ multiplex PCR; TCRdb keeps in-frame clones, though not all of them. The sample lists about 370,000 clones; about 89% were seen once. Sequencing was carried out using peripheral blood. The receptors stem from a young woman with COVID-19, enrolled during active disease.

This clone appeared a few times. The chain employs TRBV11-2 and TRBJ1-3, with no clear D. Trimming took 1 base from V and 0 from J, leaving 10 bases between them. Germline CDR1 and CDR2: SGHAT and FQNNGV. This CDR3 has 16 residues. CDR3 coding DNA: TGTGCCAGCAGCTTAGTGGTCAGTTCCTCTGGAAACACCATATATTTT. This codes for CASSLVVSSSGNTIYF.

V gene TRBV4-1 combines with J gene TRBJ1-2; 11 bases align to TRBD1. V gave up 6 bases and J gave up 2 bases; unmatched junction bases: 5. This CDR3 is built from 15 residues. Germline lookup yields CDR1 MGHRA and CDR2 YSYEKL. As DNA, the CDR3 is TGCGCCAGCAGTCTCGGGACAGGGGGAAACTATGGCTACACCTTC. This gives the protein CASSLGTGGNYGYTF.

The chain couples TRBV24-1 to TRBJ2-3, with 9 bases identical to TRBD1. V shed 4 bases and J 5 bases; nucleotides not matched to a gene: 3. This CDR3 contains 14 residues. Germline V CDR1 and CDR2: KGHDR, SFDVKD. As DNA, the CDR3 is TGTGCCACCAGTGACACAGGGGGCTTAGATACGCAGTATTTT. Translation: CATSDTGGLDTQYF.

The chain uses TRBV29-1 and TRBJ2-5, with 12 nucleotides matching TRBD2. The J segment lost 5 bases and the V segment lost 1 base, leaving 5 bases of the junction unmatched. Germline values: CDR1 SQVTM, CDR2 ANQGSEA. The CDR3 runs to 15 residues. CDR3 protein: CSVEGTSGTGETQYF. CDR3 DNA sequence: TGCAGCGTTGAAGGGACTAGCGGGACGGGGGAGACCCAGTACTTC.

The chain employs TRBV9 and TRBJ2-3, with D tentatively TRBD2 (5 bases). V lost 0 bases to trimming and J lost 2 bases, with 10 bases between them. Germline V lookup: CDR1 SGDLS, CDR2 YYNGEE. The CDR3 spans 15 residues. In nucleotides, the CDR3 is TGTGCCAGCAGCGTAGAGAGCGGAGCCACAGATACGCAGTATTTT. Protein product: CASSVESGATDTQYF. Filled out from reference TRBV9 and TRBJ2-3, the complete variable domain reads DSGVTQTPKHLITATGQRVTLRCSPRSGDLSVYWYQQSLDQGLQFLIQYYNGEERAKGNILERFSAQQFPDLHSELNLSSLELGDSALYFCASSVESGATDTQYFGPGTRLTVL.

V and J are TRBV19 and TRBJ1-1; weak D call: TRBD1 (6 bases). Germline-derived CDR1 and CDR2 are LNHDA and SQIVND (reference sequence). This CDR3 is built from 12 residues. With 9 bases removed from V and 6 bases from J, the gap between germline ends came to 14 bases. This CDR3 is CASGGGNAEAFF. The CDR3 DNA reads TGTGCCAGCGGTGGGGGCAACGCTGAAGCTTTCTTT.

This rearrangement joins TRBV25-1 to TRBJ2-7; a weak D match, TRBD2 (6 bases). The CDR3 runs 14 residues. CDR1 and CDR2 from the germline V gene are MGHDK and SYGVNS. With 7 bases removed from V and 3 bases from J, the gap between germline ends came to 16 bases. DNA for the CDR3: TGTGCCAGCACCAACCGGGACTCCCACTACGAGCAGTACTTC. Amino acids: CASTNRDSHYEQYF.

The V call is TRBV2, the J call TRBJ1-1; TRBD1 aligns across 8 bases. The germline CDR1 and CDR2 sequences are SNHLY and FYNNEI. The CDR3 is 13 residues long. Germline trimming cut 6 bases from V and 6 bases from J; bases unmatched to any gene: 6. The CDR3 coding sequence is TGTGCCAGCAGCCTGGACAGGGACGCTGAAGCTTTCTTT. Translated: CASSLDRDAEAFF.

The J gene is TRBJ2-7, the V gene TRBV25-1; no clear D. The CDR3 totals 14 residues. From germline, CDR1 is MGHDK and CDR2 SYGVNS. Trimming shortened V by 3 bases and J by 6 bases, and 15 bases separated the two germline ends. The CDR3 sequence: CASSEFPEAVEQYF. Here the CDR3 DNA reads TGTGCCAGCAGTGAGTTTCCAGAGGCGGTCGAGCAGTACTTC.

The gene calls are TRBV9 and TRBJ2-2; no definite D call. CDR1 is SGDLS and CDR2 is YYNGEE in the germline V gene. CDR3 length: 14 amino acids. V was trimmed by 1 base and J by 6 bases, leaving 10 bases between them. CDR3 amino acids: CASSVLEYAGELFF. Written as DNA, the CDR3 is TGTGCCAGCAGCGTATTAGAGTACGCCGGGGAGCTGTTTTTT.

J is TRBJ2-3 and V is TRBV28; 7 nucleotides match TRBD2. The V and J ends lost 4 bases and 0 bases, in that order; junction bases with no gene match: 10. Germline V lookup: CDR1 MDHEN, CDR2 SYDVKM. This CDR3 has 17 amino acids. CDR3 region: CASSWVGGSGSTDTQYF. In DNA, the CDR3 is TGTGCCAGCAGTTGGGTGGGGGGTAGCGGGAGCACAGATACGCAGTATTTT.

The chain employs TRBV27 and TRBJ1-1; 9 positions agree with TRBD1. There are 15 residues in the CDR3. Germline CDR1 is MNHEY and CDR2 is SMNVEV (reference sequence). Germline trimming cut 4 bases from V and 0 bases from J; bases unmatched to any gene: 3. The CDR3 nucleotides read TGTGCCAGCAGTTGGACAGGGGTCCTGAACACTGAAGCTTTCTTT. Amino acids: CASSWTGVLNTEAFF.

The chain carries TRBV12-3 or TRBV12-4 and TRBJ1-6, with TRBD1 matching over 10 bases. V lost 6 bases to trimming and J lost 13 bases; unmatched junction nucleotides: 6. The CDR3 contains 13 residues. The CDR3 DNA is TGTGCCAGCAGAGGGGACAGGGGCTTCCCCCTCCACTTT. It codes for CASRGDRGFPLHF.

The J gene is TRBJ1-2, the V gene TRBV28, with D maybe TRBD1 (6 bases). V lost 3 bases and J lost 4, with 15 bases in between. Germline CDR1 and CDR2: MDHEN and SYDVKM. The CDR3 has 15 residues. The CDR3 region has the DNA TGTGCCAGCAGTTTGGACCCGACAGGCACCTATGGCTACACCTTC. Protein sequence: CASSLDPTGTYGYTF.

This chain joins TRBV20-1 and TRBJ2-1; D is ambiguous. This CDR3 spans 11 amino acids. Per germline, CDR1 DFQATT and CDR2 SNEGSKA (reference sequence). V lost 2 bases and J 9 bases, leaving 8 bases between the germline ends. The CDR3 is CSARKESEQFF. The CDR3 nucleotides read TGCAGTGCTAGAAAGGAGTCTGAGCAGTTCTTC.

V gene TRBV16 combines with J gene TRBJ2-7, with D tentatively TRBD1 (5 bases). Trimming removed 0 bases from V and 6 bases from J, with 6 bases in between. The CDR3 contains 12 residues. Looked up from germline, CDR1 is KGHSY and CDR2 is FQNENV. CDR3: CASSQSGVEQYF. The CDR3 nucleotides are TGTGCCAGCAGCCAATCAGGGGTCGAGCAGTACTTC.

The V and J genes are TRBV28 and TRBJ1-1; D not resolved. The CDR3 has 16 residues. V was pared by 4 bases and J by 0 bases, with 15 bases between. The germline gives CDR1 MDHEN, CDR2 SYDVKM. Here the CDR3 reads CASSSLFADMNTEAFF. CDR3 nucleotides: TGTGCCAGCAGTTCCTTATTCGCAGATATGAACACTGAAGCTTTCTTT.

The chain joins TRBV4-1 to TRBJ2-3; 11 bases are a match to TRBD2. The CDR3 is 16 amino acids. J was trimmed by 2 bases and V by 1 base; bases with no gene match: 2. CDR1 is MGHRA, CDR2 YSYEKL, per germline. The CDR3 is CASSQGLAGPTDTQYF. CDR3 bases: TGCGCCAGCAGCCAAGGACTAGCGGGACCCACAGATACGCAGTATTTT.

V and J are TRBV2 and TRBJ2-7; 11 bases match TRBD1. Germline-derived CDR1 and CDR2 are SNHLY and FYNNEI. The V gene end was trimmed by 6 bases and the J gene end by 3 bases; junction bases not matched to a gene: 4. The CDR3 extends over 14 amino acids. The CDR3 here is CASSGQGALYEQYF. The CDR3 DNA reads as TGTGCCAGCAGCGGACAGGGGGCGCTCTACGAGCAGTACTTC.

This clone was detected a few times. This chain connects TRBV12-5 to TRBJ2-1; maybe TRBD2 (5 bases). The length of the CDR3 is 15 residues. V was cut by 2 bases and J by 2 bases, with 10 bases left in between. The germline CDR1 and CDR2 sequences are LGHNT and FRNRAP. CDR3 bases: TGTGCTAGTGGTTTGCAATCCGGGGCCTACAATGAGCAGTTCTTC. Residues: CASGLQSGAYNEQFF.

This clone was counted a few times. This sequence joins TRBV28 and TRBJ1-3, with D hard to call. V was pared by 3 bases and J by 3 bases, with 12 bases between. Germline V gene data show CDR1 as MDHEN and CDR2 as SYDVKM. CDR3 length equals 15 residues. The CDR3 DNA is TGTGCCAGCAGTTTTCCGGGATTGGGTGGAAACACCATATATTTT. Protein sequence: CASSFPGLGGNTIYF.

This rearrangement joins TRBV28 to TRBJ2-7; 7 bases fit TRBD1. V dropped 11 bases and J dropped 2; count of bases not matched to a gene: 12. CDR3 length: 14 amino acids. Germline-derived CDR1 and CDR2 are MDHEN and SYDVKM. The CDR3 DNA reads TGTGCCCAAACGCCAGGGACAGAAACCTACGAGCAGTACTTC. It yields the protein CAQTPGTETYEQYF.

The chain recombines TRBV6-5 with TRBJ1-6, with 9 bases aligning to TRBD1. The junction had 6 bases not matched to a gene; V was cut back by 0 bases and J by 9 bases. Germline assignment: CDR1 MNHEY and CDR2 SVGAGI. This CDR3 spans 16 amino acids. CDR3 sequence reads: CASSYSSQGASSPLHF. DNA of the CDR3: TGTGCCAGCAGTTACTCGTCACAGGGGGCGAGTTCACCCCTCCACTTT.

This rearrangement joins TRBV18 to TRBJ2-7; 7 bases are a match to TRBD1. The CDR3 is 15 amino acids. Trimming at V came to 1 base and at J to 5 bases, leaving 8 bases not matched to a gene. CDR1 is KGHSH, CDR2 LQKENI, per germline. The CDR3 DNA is TGTGCCAGCTCACCACGAAGGGACAGTAAGGACGAGCAGTACTTC. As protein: CASSPRRDSKDEQYF.

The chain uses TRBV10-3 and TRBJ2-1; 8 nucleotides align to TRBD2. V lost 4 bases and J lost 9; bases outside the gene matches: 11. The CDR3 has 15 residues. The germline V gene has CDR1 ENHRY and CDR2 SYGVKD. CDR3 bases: TGTGCCATCAGTGGTAATAGCGGGAAGGCCGGTGAGCAGTTCTTC. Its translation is CAISGNSGKAGEQFF.

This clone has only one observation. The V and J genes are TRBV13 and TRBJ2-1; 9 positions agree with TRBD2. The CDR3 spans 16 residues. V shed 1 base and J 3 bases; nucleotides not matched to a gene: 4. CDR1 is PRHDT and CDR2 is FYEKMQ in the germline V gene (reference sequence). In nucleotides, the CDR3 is TGTGCCAGCAGCTTAGTTCCTAGCGGGGTCTACAATGAGCAGTTCTTC. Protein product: CASSLVPSGVYNEQFF.